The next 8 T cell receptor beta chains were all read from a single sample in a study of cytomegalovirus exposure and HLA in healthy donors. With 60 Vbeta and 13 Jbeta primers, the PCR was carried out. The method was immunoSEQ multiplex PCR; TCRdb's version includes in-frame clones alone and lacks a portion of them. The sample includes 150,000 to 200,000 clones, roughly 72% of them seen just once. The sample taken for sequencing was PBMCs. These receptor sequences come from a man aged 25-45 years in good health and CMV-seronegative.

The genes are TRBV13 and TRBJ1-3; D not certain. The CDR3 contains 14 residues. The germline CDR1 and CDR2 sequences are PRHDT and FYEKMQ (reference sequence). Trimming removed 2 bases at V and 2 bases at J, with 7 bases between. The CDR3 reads CASSLRHTGNTIYF. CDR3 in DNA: TGTGCCAGCAGCTTAAGACATACTGGAAACACCATATATTTT.

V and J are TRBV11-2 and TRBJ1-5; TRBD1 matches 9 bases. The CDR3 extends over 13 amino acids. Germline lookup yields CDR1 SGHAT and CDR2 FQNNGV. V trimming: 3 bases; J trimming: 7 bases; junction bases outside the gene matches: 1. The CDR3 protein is CASSLDRGQPQHF. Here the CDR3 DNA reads TGTGCCAGCAGCTTGGACAGGGGCCAGCCCCAGCATTTT.

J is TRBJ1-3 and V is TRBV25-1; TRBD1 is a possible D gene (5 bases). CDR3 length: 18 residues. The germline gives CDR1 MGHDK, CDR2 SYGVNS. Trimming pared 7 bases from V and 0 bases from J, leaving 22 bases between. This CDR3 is CASISTGGGKSSGNTIYF. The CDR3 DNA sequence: TGTGCCAGCATCTCCACTGGTGGGGGGAAGAGCTCTGGAAACACCATATATTTT. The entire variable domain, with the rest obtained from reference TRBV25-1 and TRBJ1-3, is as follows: EADIYQTPRYLVIGTGKKITLECSQTMGHDKMYWYQQDPGMELHLIHYSYGVNSTEKGDLSSESTVSRIRTEHFPLTLESARPSHTSQYLCASISTGGGKSSGNTIYFGEGSWLTVV.

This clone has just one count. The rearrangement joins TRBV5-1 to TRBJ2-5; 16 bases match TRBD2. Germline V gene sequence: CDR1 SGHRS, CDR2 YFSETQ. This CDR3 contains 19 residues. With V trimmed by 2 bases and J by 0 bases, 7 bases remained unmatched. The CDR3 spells CASSLRTGLAGGNQETQYF. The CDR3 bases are TGCGCCAGCAGCTTAAGGACGGGACTAGCGGGAGGGAACCAAGAGACCCAGTACTTC.

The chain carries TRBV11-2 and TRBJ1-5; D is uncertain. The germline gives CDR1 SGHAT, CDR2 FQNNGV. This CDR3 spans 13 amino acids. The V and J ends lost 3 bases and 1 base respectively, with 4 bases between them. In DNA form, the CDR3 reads TGTGCCAGCAGCTTTTCGAGCAATCAGCCCCAGCATTTT. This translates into CASSFSSNQPQHF.

The CDR3 reads CASSTTSGGTSYNEQFF. DNA for the CDR3: TGTGCCAGCAGTACTACTAGCGGGGGTACATCCTACAATGAGCAGTTCTTC. V gene TRBV27 combines with J gene TRBJ2-1; 11 bases are shared with TRBD2. The length of the CDR3 is 17 residues. V dropped 5 bases and J dropped 1; count of bases not matched to a gene: 7. Germline V gene data show CDR1 as MNHEY and CDR2 as SMNVEV (reference sequence).

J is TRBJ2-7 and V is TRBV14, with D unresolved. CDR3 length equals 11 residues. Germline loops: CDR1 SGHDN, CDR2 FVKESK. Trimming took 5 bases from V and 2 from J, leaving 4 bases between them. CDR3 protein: CASSDTYEQYF. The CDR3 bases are TGTGCCAGCAGCGACACCTACGAGCAGTACTTC.

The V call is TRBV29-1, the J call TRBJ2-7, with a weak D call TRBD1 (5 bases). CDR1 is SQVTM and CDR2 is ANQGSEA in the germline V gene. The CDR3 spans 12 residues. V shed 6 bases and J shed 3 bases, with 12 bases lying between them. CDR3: CSVMGLYYEQYF. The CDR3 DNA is TGCAGCGTGATGGGGCTTTACTACGAGCAGTACTTC.